The 9 T cell receptor beta chains in this list originate from one sample, sequenced in a study of blood T cells in healthy people across ages. Next came a second PCR, run for about 6 to 12 cycles, which used a sample-barcoded 5' primer along with a J-beta primer mix. One entry per CDR3 protein, called by TCRdb with MiXCR from the 5' RACE reads. Among about 680,000 distinct CDR3 sequences listed, around 45% were seen once. Sequencing input: blood. These receptors all come from a woman in her sixties in good health.

The sample holds one count of this clonotype. The chain links TRBV6-2 or TRBV6-3 to TRBJ1-5; 7 nucleotides agree with TRBD1. This CDR3 region has 15 residues. The germline CDR1 and CDR2 sequences are MNHEY and SVGEGT. V was pared by 6 bases and J by 2 bases, with 7 bases of the junction left unmatched. The CDR3: CASRTGLGGNQPQHF. CDR3 in DNA: TGTGCCAGCAGGACAGGGCTGGGGGGCAATCAGCCCCAGCATTTT.

The chain couples TRBV30 to TRBJ1-2, with D tentatively TRBD1 (6 bases). The CDR3 runs to 15 residues. Trimming shortened V by 0 bases and J by 0 bases, and 11 bases separated the two germline ends. The V gene's germline CDR1 is GTSNPN and CDR2 SVGIG (reference sequence). CDR3 protein: CAWSVLSGANYGYTF. In nucleotides, the CDR3 is TGTGCCTGGAGTGTACTCTCAGGGGCTAACTATGGCTACACCTTC.

The chain combines TRBV18 with TRBJ2-1; TRBD1 matches at 8 bases. CDR1 is KGHSH and CDR2 is LQKENI in the germline V gene. The CDR3 sequence is 16 residues long. Unmatched junction bases numbered 8, after V lost 0 bases and J lost 7 bases. CDR3 region: CASSPPGTGDRNEQFF. CDR3 nucleotides: TGTGCCAGCTCACCACCCGGGACAGGAGACCGTAATGAGCAGTTCTTC.

The J gene is TRBJ1-1, the V gene TRBV27, with D perhaps TRBD1 (6 bases). V lost 5 bases and J 3 bases, leaving 19 bases between the germline ends. This CDR3 has 16 residues. Per the germline V gene, CDR1 is MNHEY and CDR2 is SMNVEV (reference sequence). CDR3 protein: CASSPWGARLDTEAFF. CDR3 sequence (DNA): TGTGCCAGCAGTCCATGGGGGGCCCGCCTAGACACTGAAGCTTTCTTT.

With regard to this clonotype: Given a much more abundant clone one base away, this may be a read error. V gene TRBV4-3 combines with J gene TRBJ2-1; TRBD2 matches 13 bases. Germline assignment: CDR1 LGHNA and CDR2 YSLEER. The CDR3 length is 16 residues. J lost 13 bases, V lost 1 base, and 10 bases had no gene match. CDR3: CASSQGTSGSQETQFF. The CDR3 DNA reads TGCGCCAGCAGCCAAGGGACTAGCGGGAGTCAAGAGACCCAGTTCTTC.

This clonotype showed up just a few times. V and J are TRBV29-1 and TRBJ2-7, with 7 bases that match TRBD2. The CDR3 is 14 amino acids. Germline CDR1 and CDR2: SQVTM and ANQGSEA. The V gene end was trimmed by 2 bases and the J gene end by 5 bases; junction bases not matched to a gene: 9. In DNA form, the CDR3 reads TGCAGCGTTGAACGGCGGGAGAGGGACCACGAGCAGTACTTC. It is translated as CSVERRERDHEQYF.

The V gene is TRBV10-3, the J gene TRBJ2-6; tentatively, D is TRBD1 (5 bases). Germline V gene sequence: CDR1 ENHRY, CDR2 SYGVKD. V was cut by 6 bases and J by 4 bases, with 13 bases left in between. This CDR3 has 15 amino acids. CDR3: CAISPQGNGANVLTF. In DNA form, the CDR3 reads TGTGCCATCAGCCCCCAGGGAAACGGGGCCAACGTCCTGACTTTC.

The chain couples TRBV29-1 to TRBJ2-1; D gene uncertain. V was pared by 3 bases and J by 6 bases, with 6 bases between. The CDR3 contains 11 residues. Germline CDR1 is SQVTM and CDR2 is ANQGSEA. The CDR3: CSVDRSNEQFF. CDR3 nucleotide sequence: TGCAGCGTTGACCGGTCCAATGAGCAGTTCTTC.

This clonotype has a handful of counts. This chain connects TRBV10-3 to TRBJ2-7, with D possibly being TRBD1 (6 bases). The CDR3 spans 16 residues. Trimming took off 0 bases at V and 3 bases at J, with 15 bases between the two ends. The V gene's germline CDR1 is ENHRY and CDR2 SYGVKD. Written as DNA, the CDR3 is TGTGCCATCAGTGAGTCGGTGGGACAAGGAAACTACGAGCAGTACTTC. This codes for CAISESVGQGNYEQYF.